This T cell receptor (beta chain) appears in the sequencing data of a study of T-cell memory formation after mild COVID-19. This clonotype came up a few times. TCRdb recomputed calls from the 5' RACE reads with MiXCR, one row per CDR3 protein. The sample yields 200,000 or so distinct CDR3 sequences, over 9% seen once. Looked up from germline, CDR1 is ENHRY and CDR2 is SYGVKD. The CDR3 is 16 amino acids. The ends were cut back, 6 bases at V and 7 bases at J, with 22 bases in the middle. The sample was PBMCs or a T cell subset sorted from them (not recorded which). This clonotype originated in a man younger than 35 who had mild COVID-19 (a few samples of this study predate the infection). Cell type and time point are not known. This chain links TRBV10-3 with TRBJ2-1, with D perhaps TRBD2 (6 bases). CDR3 in amino acids: CAISRKGTSGFNEQFF. CDR3 in DNA: TGTGCCATCAGCCGAAAAGGGACTTCTGGGTTTAATGAGCAGTTCTTC.